The 4 T cell receptor beta chains given below trace back to one sample, sequenced in a study of T-cell memory formation after mild COVID-19. A single record per CDR3 protein comes from TCRdb applying MiXCR to the 5' RACE reads. The repertoire holds under 550,000 distinct CDR3 sequences, more than 15% seen once, with 20% to 25% in the top ten. Sequenced input: PBMCs or a T cell subset sorted from them (not recorded which). Receptor source: a man aged 18 to 30 who had mild COVID-19 (a few samples of this study predate the infection). Cell type and time point are not known.

This clonotype turned up a few times. One end of the junction fails to match germline, which may point to a read error. This CDR3 reads CASSLTGNPEAFF. In nucleotides, the CDR3 is TGCGCCAGCAGCCTAACAGGGAACCCTGAAGCTTTCTTT. The chain carries TRBV4-1 and TRBJ1-1, with TRBD1 as a possible D gene (6 bases). CDR3 size: 13 residues. Germline V gives CDR1 MGHRA, CDR2 YSYEKL.

The chain has TRBV7-2 and TRBJ2-7, with 10 positions matching TRBD2. V trimming: 4 bases; J trimming: 2 bases; junction bases outside the gene matches: 11. CDR1 and CDR2 (germline): SGHTA, FQGNSA. The CDR3 has 17 residues. CDR3 protein: CASSSSSAGTSAYEQYF. CDR3 coding DNA: TGTGCCAGCAGCTCGAGTTCAGCCGGGACTAGCGCCTACGAGCAGTACTTC.

Notes on this clonotype: A junction boundary mismatches the germline segment, possibly from a read error. The chain has TRBV12-5 and TRBJ2-1; possible D gene TRBD2, 6 bases. Germline values: CDR1 LGHNT, CDR2 FRNRAP. The CDR3 is 13 residues long. CDR3 in DNA: TGTGCTAGTGGGTTGGGGGGTCTCAATGAGCAGTTCTTC. Protein product: CASGLGGLNEQFF. The full variable domain, in which reference TRBV12-5 and TRBJ2-1 provide the parts outside the CDR3, is DARVTQTPRHKVTEMGQEVTMRCQPILGHNTVFWYRQTMMQGLELLAYFRNRAPLDDSGMPKDRFSAEMPDATLATLKIQPSEPRDSAVYFCASGLGGLNEQFFGPGTRLTVL.

The chain uses TRBV4-2 and TRBJ2-5; no firm D call. The V gene lost 0 bases and the J gene lost 5 bases, with 13 bases spanning the gap. This CDR3 is built from 15 residues. Per the germline V gene, CDR1 is LGHNA and CDR2 is YNFKEQ. CDR3 sequence (DNA): TGTGCCAGCAGCCAAGACCGGGCCCCTGGGGAGACCCAGTACTTC. Protein sequence: CASSQDRAPGETQYF.